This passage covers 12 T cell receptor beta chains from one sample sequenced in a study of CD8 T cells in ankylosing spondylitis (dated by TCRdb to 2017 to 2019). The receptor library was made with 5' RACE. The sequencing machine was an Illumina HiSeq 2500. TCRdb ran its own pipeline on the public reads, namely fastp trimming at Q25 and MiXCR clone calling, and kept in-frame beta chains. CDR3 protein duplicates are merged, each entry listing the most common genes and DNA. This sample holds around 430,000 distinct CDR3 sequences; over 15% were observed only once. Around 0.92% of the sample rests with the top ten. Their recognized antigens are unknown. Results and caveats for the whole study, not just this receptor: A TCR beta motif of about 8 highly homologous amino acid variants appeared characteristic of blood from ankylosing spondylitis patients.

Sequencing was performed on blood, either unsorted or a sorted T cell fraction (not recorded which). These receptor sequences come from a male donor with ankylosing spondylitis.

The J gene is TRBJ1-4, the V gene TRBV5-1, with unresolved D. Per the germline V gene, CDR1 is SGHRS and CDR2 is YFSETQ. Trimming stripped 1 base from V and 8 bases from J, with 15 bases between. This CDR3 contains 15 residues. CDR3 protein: CASSLTGSSEEKLFF. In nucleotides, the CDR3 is TGCGCCAGCAGCTTGACGGGTAGCTCCGAGGAAAAACTGTTTTTT.

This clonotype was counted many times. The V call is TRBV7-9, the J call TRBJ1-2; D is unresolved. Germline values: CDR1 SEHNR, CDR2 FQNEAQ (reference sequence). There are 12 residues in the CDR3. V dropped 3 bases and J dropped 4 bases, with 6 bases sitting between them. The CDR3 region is CASSFSGYGYTF. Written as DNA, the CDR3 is TGTGCCAGCAGCTTTTCCGGCTATGGCTACACCTTC.

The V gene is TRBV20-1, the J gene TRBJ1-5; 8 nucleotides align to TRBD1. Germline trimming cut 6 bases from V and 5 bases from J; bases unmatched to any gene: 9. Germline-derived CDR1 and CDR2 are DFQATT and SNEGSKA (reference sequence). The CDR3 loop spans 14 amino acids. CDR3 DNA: TGCAGTGCGTCGCCCGGGACAGGTTATCAGCCCCAGCATTTT. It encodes CSASPGTGYQPQHF.

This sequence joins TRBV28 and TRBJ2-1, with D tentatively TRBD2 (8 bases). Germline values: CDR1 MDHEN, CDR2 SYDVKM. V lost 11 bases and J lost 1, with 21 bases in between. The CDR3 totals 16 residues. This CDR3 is CAGPKGGGRSYNEQFF. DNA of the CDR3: TGTGCCGGACCTAAAGGGGGCGGGAGGTCCTACAATGAGCAGTTCTTC. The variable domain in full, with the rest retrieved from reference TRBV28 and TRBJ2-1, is DVKVTQSSRYLVKRTGEKVFLECVQDMDHENMFWYRQDPGLGLRLIYFSYDVKMKEKGDIPEGYSVSREKKERFSLILESASTNQTSMYLCAGPKGGGRSYNEQFFGPGTRLTVL.

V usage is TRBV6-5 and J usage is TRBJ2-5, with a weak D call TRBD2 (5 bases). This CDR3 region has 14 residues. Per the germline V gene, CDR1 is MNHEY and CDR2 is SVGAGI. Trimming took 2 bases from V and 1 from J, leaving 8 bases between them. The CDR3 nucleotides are TGTGCCAGCAGTTACGGGGAGATCCAAGAGACCCAGTACTTC. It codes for CASSYGEIQETQYF.

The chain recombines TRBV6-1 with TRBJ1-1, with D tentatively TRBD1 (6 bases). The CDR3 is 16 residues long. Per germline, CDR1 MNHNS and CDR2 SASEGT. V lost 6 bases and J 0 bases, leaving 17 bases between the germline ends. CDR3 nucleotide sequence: TGTGCCAGCAGACAGGCAGGGGCGGCAGTGAACACTGAAGCTTTCTTT. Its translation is CASRQAGAAVNTEAFF.

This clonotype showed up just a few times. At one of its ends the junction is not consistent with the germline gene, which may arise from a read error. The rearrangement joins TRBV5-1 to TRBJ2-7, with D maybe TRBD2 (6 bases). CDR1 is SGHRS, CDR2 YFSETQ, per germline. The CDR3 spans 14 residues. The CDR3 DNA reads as TGCCCCAGCAGCCCCGGCGGGGCAACCTACGAGCAGTACTTC. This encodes CPSSPGGATYEQYF.

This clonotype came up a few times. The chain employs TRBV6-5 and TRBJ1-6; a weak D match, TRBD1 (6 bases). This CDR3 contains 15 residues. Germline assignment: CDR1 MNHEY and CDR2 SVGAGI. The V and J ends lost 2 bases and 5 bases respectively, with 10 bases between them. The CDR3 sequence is CASSYRTANNSPLHF. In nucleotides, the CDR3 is TGTGCCAGCAGTTACAGGACAGCGAATAATTCACCCCTCCACTTT.

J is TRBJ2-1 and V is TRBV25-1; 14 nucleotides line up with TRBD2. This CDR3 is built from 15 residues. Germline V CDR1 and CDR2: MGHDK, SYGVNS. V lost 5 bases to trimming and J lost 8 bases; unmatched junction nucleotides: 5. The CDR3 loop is CASSNRLAGGDEQFF. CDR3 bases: TGTGCCAGCAGTAACCGACTAGCGGGAGGGGATGAGCAGTTCTTC. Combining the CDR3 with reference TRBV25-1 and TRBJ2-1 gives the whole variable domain EADIYQTPRYLVIGTGKKITLECSQTMGHDKMYWYQQDPGMELHLIHYSYGVNSTEKGDLSSESTVSRIRTEHFPLTLESARPSHTSQYLCASSNRLAGGDEQFFGPGTRLTVL.

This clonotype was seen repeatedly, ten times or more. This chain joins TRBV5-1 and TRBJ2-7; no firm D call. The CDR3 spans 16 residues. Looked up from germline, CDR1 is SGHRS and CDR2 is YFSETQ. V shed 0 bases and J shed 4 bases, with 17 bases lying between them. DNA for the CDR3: TGCGCCAGCAGCTTGGCCAAGGCAGGCGCGGATTACGAGCAGTACTTC. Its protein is CASSLAKAGADYEQYF.

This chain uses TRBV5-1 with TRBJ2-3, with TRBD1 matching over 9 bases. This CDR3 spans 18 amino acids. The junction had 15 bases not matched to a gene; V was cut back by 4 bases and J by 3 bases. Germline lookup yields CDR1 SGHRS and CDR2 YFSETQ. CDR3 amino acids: CASSPRTGAIPRTDTQYF. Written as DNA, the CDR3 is TGCGCCAGCAGCCCTAGGACAGGGGCTATACCTCGGACAGATACGCAGTATTTT.

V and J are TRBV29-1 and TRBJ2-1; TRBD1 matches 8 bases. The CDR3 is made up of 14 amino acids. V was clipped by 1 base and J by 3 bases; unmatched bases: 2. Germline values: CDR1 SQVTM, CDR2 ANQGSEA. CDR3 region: CSVEAGGGYNEQFF. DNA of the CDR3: TGCAGCGTTGAAGCAGGGGGCGGCTACAATGAGCAGTTCTTC.